These 29 T cell receptor beta chains originate from one sample sequenced in a study of Tregs in tolerant kidney transplant recipients. Data came from immunoSEQ multiplex PCR; TCRdb stores just in-frame clones and leaves some out. There are some 88,000 clones in the sample; 90% to 95% occur only once, and over 4% lies in the top ten. Sequencing was done on a sample of CD8+ T cells from blood. Receptors originate from a human donor in good health.

The gene calls are TRBV5-1 and TRBJ2-1; D perhaps matches TRBD2 (5 bases). Germline V gene data show CDR1 as SGHRS and CDR2 as YFSETQ. The CDR3 length is 13 residues. V was pared by 2 bases and J by 10 bases, with 13 bases between. CDR3: CASSLVSGREQFF. CDR3 nucleotide sequence: TGCGCCAGCAGCTTAGTCTCGGGAAGGGAGCAGTTCTTC.

The chain couples TRBV7-3 to TRBJ2-1; D is perhaps TRBD1 (6 bases). The germline V and J ends were trimmed by 3 bases and 4 bases, with 10 bases remaining between them. CDR3 length: 14 residues. Germline-derived CDR1 and CDR2 are SGHTA and FQGTGA. The CDR3 coding sequence is TGTGCCAGCAGCTTCCAGGGGAATTACAATGAGCAGTTCTTC. Translating gives CASSFQGNYNEQFF.

The chain employs TRBV7-8 and TRBJ2-7; TRBD1 agrees at 7 bases. The germline gives CDR1 SGHVS, CDR2 FQNEAQ. The J segment lost 2 bases and the V segment lost 3 bases, leaving 7 bases of the junction unmatched. The CDR3 consists of 15 residues. CDR3 DNA sequence: TGTGCCAGCAGCTTCGACAGGGCTACGACCTACGAGCAGTACTTC. This sequence encodes CASSFDRATTYEQYF.

The chain employs TRBV6-1 and TRBJ2-5; D might be TRBD2 (5 bases). The germline V and J ends were trimmed by 6 bases and 6 bases, with 11 bases remaining between them. This CDR3 region has 12 residues. Germline-derived CDR1 and CDR2 are MNHNS and SASEGT. CDR3: CASSGITKTQYF. In DNA form, the CDR3 reads TGTGCCAGCAGCGGGATCACTAAGACCCAGTACTTC.

The chain uses TRBV19 and TRBJ1-2; TRBD1 agrees at 9 bases. The CDR3 is made up of 15 amino acids. The junction had 5 bases not matched to a gene; V was cut back by 4 bases and J by 2 bases. The germline V gene has CDR1 LNHDA and CDR2 SQIVND (reference sequence). CDR3: CASSTGTGRNYGYTF. The CDR3 nucleotides read TGTGCCAGTAGTACTGGGACAGGGAGGAACTATGGCTACACCTTC. Combining the CDR3 with reference TRBV19 and TRBJ1-2 gives the whole variable domain DGGITQSPKYLFRKEGQNVTLSCEQNLNHDAMYWYRQDPGQGLRLIYYSQIVNDFQKGDIAEGYSVSREKKESFPLTVTSAQKNPTAFYLCASSTGTGRNYGYTFGSGTRLTVV.

The chain uses TRBV6-1 and TRBJ2-3, with a weak D call TRBD1 (6 bases). The CDR3 loop spans 15 amino acids. Looked up from germline, CDR1 is MNHNS and CDR2 is SASEGT. V lost 8 bases and J lost 10, with 25 bases in between. CDR3 DNA: TGTGCCAGCGAAAGATCCCGGGACACCTCGGCCCCGCAGTATTTT. Translating gives CASERSRDTSAPQYF.

The rearrangement links TRBV5-1 to TRBJ1-1; 7 positions match TRBD1. CDR1 is SGHRS and CDR2 is YFSETQ in the germline V gene. V was clipped by 4 bases and J by 3 bases; unmatched bases: 6. The CDR3 runs 14 residues. CDR3 DNA sequence: TGCGCCAGCAGCCCAGACAGGGTCGACACTGAAGCTTTCTTT. Encoded protein: CASSPDRVDTEAFF.

The gene calls are TRBV7-6 and TRBJ2-6; 9 bases agree with TRBD1. V lost 5 bases, J lost 0 bases, and 5 bases stayed unmatched. The CDR3 runs to 17 residues. The germline CDR1 and CDR2 sequences are SGHVS and FNYEAQ. DNA for the CDR3: TGTGCCAGCAGCCACCGGGACAGGGACTCTGGGGCCAACGTCCTGACTTTC. Amino acid sequence: CASSHRDRDSGANVLTF.

The chain employs TRBV5-4 and TRBJ2-7, with 7 bases lining up with TRBD2. V shed 1 base and J 1 base; nucleotides not matched to a gene: 5. The CDR3 totals 15 residues. Germline V gene sequence: CDR1 SGHNT, CDR2 YYREEE (reference sequence). CDR3 DNA sequence: TGTGCCAGCAGCTTGTTAAGTAGCGGGTCCTACGAGCAGTACTTC. This sequence encodes CASSLLSSGSYEQYF.

The chain links TRBV9 to TRBJ2-7; a possible D gene is TRBD2 (5 bases). CDR1 SGDLS and CDR2 YYNGEE come from the germline V gene. The V and J ends lost 0 bases and 6 bases respectively, with 10 bases between them. This CDR3 spans 13 amino acids. CDR3 sequence (DNA): TGTGCCAGCAGCGTAGTCTCGGGGTTCGAGCAGTACTTC. As protein: CASSVVSGFEQYF.

The rearrangement joins TRBV2 to TRBJ1-1; no reliable D call. V was shortened by 10 bases and J by 1 base, with 7 bases between the two germline ends. This CDR3 contains 11 residues. Germline V CDR1 and CDR2: SNHLY, FYNNEI. The CDR3 protein is CATQWNTEAFF. DNA for the CDR3: TGTGCCACCCAGTGGAACACTGAAGCTTTCTTT.

V gene TRBV19 combines with J gene TRBJ1-1; D gene unclear. Germline assignment: CDR1 LNHDA and CDR2 SQIVND (reference sequence). This CDR3 has 12 residues. V was cut by 4 bases and J by 10 bases, with 13 bases left in between. This CDR3 reads CASSSPVVTAFF. DNA for the CDR3: TGTGCCAGTAGTAGCCCGGTAGTGACAGCTTTCTTT.

This clone was detected only a few times. CDR3 coding DNA: TGTGCCAGTAGTATCGATCCCTATAATTCACCCCTCCACTTT. Translating it yields CASSIDPYNSPLHF. V gene TRBV19 combines with J gene TRBJ1-6; unclear D gene. V was cut by 3 bases and J by 2 bases, with 5 bases left in between. The CDR3 loop spans 14 amino acids. Germline loops: CDR1 LNHDA, CDR2 SQIVND (reference sequence).

The CDR3 bases are TGCGCCAGCAGCCTCCGGGACAGGGGATCAGATACGCAGTATTTT. It translates to CASSLRDRGSDTQYF. The chain uses TRBV4-1 and TRBJ2-3; 10 nucleotides match TRBD1. The ends lost 4 bases at V and 4 bases at J; junction bases unmatched: 5. The CDR3 consists of 15 residues. Germline V CDR1 and CDR2: MGHRA, YSYEKL.

The DNA for the CDR3 is TGTGCCAGCAGCGTAGCCGGGACTACCTACGAGCAGTACTTC. Translated: CASSVAGTTYEQYF. The genes are TRBV9 and TRBJ2-7, with 7 bases that match TRBD2. CDR1 and CDR2 from the germline V gene are SGDLS and YYNGEE. With 0 bases clipped from V and 2 bases from J, the junction kept 2 bases outside the gene matches. The CDR3 runs 14 residues. Together with reference TRBV9 and TRBJ2-7, the CDR3 gives the full variable domain: DSGVTQTPKHLITATGQRVTLRCSPRSGDLSVYWYQQSLDQGLQFLIQYYNGEERAKGNILERFSAQQFPDLHSELNLSSLELGDSALYFCASSVAGTTYEQYFGPGTRLTVT.

The chain carries TRBV7-6 and TRBJ1-4, with a possible D match to TRBD1 (5 bases). The CDR3 is 17 residues long. Germline CDR1 SGHVS, CDR2 FNYEAQ. V shed 1 base and J shed 8 bases, with 20 bases lying between them. The CDR3 loop reads CASSLESSGGESEKLFF. CDR3 nucleotide sequence: TGTGCCAGCAGCTTAGAGAGTTCCGGGGGAGAAAGCGAAAAACTGTTTTTT.

This clone was detected once. The V gene is TRBV18, the J gene TRBJ1-1, with D maybe TRBD1 (5 bases). V was trimmed by 3 bases and J by 1 base, leaving 12 bases between them. CDR1 KGHSH and CDR2 LQKENI come from the germline V gene. The CDR3 contains 15 residues. CDR3 in amino acids: CASSPPGRGNTEAFF. As DNA, the CDR3 is TGTGCCAGCTCACCGCCGGGACGGGGGAACACTGAAGCTTTCTTT.

DNA of the CDR3: TGTGCCAGCAGCCCTGGAGGGCCATATAGCAATCAGCCCCAGCATTTT. Protein: CASSPGGPYSNQPQHF. J is TRBJ1-5 and V is TRBV14; D is uncertain. The V gene's germline CDR1 is SGHDN and CDR2 FVKESK. Trimming removed 4 bases from V and 0 bases from J, with 13 bases in between. The CDR3 loop spans 16 amino acids. The variable domain in full, with the rest retrieved from reference TRBV14 and TRBJ1-5, is EAGVTQFPSHSVIEKGQTVTLRCDPISGHDNLYWYRRVMGKEIKFLLHFVKESKQDESGMPNNRFLAERTGGTYSTLKVQPAELEDSGVYFCASSPGGPYSNQPQHFGDGTRLSIL.

This rearrangement joins TRBV11-2 to TRBJ2-3, with D possibly being TRBD2 (6 bases). The CDR3 has 15 amino acids. CDR1 SGHAT and CDR2 FQNNGV come from the germline V gene. Trimming stripped 8 bases from V and 2 bases from J, with 17 bases between. The CDR3 nucleotides are TGTGCCAGCCTCCCCCTGGGGGACTTCACAGATACGCAGTATTTT. This codes for CASLPLGDFTDTQYF.

The chain has TRBV6-1 and TRBJ2-7; 9 positions match TRBD1. Trimming at V came to 0 bases and at J to 3 bases, leaving 12 bases not matched to a gene. The V gene's germline CDR1 is MNHNS and CDR2 SASEGT. This CDR3 contains 18 residues. The CDR3 loop reads CASSEAPQTGGIIYEQYF. The CDR3 region has the DNA TGTGCCAGCAGTGAAGCACCACAGACAGGGGGTATTATCTACGAGCAGTACTTC.

The CDR3 region is CASSLAGGRETQYF. CDR3 coding DNA: TGTGCCAGCAGCTTAGCGGGGGGGCGAGAGACCCAGTACTTC. V gene TRBV7-3 combines with J gene TRBJ2-5, with 9 bases aligning to TRBD2. In germline, CDR1 is SGHTA, CDR2 FQGTGA. V was clipped by 2 bases and J by 4 bases; unmatched bases: 2. The CDR3 spans 14 residues.

This chain joins TRBV7-6 and TRBJ2-1, with 8 bases that match TRBD1. CDR3 length equals 15 residues. Germline V gene sequence: CDR1 SGHVS, CDR2 FNYEAQ. Germline trimming cut 1 base from V and 4 bases from J; bases unmatched to any gene: 3. CDR3 nucleotide sequence: TGTGCCAGCAGCTTAGGAGGACAGGGTTACAATGAGCAGTTCTTC. It codes for CASSLGGQGYNEQFF.

The chain is built from TRBV5-4 and TRBJ2-3; TRBD2 aligns across 10 bases. This CDR3 has 18 residues. Germline CDR1 and CDR2: SGHNT and YYREEE (reference sequence). V dropped 5 bases and J dropped 2; count of bases not matched to a gene: 14. The CDR3 loop reads CASSPPGLAEGHTDTQYF. The CDR3 DNA follows: TGTGCCAGCAGTCCCCCCGGACTAGCGGAGGGACACACAGATACGCAGTATTTT.

V is TRBV18 and J is TRBJ2-7; perhaps TRBD2 as D (5 bases). The CDR3 contains 15 residues. The germline gives CDR1 KGHSH, CDR2 LQKENI. Deletions cut 3 bases from V and 1 base from J, with 13 bases between. The CDR3, as DNA: TGTGCCAGCTCACCCATGGAGGAGGCGTCCTACGAGCAGTACTTC. Translating it yields CASSPMEEASYEQYF.

This chain uses TRBV7-8 with TRBJ2-7; 7 bases line up with TRBD1. The CDR3 covers 14 residues. Germline V gene sequence: CDR1 SGHVS, CDR2 FQNEAQ. J gave up 4 bases and V 5 bases, and 8 bases lay outside the gene matches. CDR3 in amino acids: CASSPTGMGYEQYF. CDR3 bases: TGTGCCAGCAGCCCGACAGGGATGGGGTACGAGCAGTACTTC.

The genes are TRBV6-1 and TRBJ1-5; the match to TRBD1 covers 8 bases. The V gene's germline CDR1 is MNHNS and CDR2 SASEGT. V lost 5 bases to trimming and J lost 9 bases; unmatched junction nucleotides: 9. The CDR3 has 14 amino acids. The CDR3 sequence: CASSLGQGSSPQHF. The CDR3 DNA reads TGTGCCAGCAGTTTAGGACAGGGTAGTTCGCCCCAGCATTTT.

This clone was picked up one time. For the CDR3, the DNA is TGCGCCAGCAGCTTGTGGAACCCCCGAGCCGATACGCAGTATTTT. Amino acids: CASSLWNPRADTQYF. The chain links TRBV5-1 to TRBJ2-3; D is ambiguous. The CDR3 is 15 amino acids. Trimming took off 1 base at V and 6 bases at J, with 15 bases between the two ends. CDR1 SGHRS and CDR2 YFSETQ come from the germline V gene.

The chain combines TRBV29-1 with TRBJ2-2; D unresolved. The CDR3 length is 11 residues. Germline V gene data show CDR1 as SQVTM and CDR2 as ANQGSEA. The V gene lost 6 bases and the J gene lost 6 bases, with 8 bases spanning the gap. CDR3 loop: CSVVYSGELFF. Written as DNA, the CDR3 is TGCAGCGTGGTTTATTCCGGGGAGCTGTTTTTT.

The chain combines TRBV6-5 with TRBJ1-5, with a weak D call TRBD1 (6 bases). The CDR3 has 14 residues. CDR1 MNHEY and CDR2 SVGAGI come from the germline V gene. V lost 6 bases, J lost 5 bases, and 14 bases lay in between. The CDR3 region has the DNA TGTGCCAGCAGCCACGGACAGCTGGATCAGCCCCAGCATTTT. This sequence encodes CASSHGQLDQPQHF.